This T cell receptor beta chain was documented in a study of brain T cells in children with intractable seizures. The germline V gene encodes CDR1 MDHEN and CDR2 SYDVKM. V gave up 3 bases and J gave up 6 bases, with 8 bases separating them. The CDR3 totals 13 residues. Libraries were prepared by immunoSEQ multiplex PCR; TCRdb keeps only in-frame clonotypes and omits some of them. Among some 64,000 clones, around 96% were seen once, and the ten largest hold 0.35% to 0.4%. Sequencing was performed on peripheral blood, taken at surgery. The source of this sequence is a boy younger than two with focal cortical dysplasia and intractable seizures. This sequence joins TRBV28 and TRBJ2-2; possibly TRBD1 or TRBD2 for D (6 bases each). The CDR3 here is CASSLGGAGELFF. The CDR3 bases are TGTGCCAGCAGTTTGGGGGGCGCCGGGGAGCTGTTTTTT.